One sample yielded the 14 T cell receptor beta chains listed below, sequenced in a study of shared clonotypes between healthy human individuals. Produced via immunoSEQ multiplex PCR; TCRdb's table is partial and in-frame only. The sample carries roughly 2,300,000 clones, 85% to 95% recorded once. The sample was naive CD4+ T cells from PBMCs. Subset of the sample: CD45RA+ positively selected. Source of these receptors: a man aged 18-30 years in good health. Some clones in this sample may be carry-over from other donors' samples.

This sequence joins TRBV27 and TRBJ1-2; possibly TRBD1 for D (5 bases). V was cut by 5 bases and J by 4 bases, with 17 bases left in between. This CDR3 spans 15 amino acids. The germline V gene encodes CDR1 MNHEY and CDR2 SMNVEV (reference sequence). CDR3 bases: TGTGCCAGCAGTCTCTCCGGGGCGCCGTCCTATGGCTACACCTTC. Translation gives CASSLSGAPSYGYTF.

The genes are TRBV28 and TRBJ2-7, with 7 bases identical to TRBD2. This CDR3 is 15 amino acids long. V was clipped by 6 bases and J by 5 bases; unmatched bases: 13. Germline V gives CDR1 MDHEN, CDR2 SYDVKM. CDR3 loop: CASSPGGRGLDEQYF. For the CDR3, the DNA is TGTGCCAGCAGCCCGGGGGGTAGGGGTTTGGACGAGCAGTACTTC.

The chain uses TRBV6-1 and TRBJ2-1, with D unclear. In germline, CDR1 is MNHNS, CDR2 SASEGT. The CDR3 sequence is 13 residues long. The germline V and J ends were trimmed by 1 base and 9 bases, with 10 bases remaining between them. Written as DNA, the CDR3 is TGTGCCAGCAGTGAAGACTCCCCGCCTGAGCAGTTCTTC. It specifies CASSEDSPPEQFF.

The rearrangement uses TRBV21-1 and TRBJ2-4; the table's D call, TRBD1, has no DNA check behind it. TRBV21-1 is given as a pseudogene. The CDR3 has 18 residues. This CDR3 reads CASSKGDRPSRAKNIQYF. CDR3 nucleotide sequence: TGTGCCAGCAGCAAAGGGGACAGGCCTTCTCGAGCCAAAAACATTCAGTACTTC.

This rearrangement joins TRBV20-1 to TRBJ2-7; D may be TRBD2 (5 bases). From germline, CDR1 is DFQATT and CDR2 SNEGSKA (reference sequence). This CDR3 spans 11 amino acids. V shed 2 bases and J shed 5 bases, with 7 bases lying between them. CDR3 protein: CSARSGDEQYF. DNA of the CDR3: TGCAGTGCTAGATCCGGGGACGAGCAGTACTTC.

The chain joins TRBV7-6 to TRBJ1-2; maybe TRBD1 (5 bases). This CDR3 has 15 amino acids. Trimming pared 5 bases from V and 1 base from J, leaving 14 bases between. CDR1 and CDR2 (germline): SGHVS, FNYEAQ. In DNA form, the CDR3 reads TGTGCCAGCAGCGTGGGGCATCCCTATAACTATGGCTACACCTTC. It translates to CASSVGHPYNYGYTF.

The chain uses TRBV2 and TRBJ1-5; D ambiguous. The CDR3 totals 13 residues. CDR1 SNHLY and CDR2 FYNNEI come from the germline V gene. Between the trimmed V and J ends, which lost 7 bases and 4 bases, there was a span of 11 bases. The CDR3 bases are TGTGCCAGCACCCCCGGACCGAATCAGCCCCAGCATTTT. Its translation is CASTPGPNQPQHF.

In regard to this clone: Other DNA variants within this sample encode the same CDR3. The CDR3 loop is CASSLPGQGTYEQYF. CDR3 sequence (DNA): TGCGCCAGCAGCTTACCGGGACAGGGCACCTACGAGCAGTACTTC. V gene TRBV5-1 combines with J gene TRBJ2-7, with 9 bases that match TRBD1. CDR1 is SGHRS and CDR2 is YFSETQ in the germline V gene. CDR3 length: 15 residues. The V gene end was trimmed by 2 bases and the J gene end by 2 bases; junction bases not matched to a gene: 5.

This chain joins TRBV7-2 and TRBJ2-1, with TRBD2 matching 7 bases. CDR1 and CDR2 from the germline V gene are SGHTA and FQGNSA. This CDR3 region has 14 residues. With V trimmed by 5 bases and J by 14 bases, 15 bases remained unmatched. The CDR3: CASSPPWGGSYKFF. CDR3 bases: TGTGCCAGCAGCCCCCCATGGGGGGGGAGCTATAAGTTCTTC.

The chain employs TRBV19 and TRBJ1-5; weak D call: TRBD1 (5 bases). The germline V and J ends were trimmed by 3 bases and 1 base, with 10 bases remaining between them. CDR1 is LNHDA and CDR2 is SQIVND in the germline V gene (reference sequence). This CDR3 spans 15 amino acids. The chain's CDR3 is CASSITRVSNQPQHF. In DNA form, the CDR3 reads TGTGCCAGTAGTATTACCAGGGTAAGCAATCAGCCCCAGCATTTT.

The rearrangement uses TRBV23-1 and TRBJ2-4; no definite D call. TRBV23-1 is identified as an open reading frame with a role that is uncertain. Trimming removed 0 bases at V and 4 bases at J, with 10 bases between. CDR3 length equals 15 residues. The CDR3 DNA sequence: TGCGCCAGCAGTCAATCGGCCGAGGCAAAAAACATTCAGTACTTC. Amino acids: CASSQSAEAKNIQYF.

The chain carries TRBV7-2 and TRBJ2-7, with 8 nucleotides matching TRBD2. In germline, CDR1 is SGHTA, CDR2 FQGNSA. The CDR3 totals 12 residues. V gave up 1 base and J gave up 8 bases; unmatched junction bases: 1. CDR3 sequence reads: CASSLGTSQQYF. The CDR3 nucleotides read TGTGCCAGCAGCTTAGGGACTAGCCAGCAGTACTTC.

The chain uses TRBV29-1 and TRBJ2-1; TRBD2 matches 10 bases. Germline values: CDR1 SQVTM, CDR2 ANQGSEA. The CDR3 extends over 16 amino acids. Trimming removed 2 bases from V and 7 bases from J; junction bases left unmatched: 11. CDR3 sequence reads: CSVEKASGRSWNEQFF. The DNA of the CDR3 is TGCAGCGTTGAAAAGGCTAGCGGGAGAAGCTGGAATGAGCAGTTCTTC.

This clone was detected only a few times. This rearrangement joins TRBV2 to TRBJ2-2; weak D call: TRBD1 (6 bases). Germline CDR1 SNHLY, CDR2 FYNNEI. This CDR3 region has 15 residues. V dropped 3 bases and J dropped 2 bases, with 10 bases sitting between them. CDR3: CASSESGHNTGELFF. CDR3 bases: TGTGCCAGCAGTGAGTCGGGACACAACACCGGGGAGCTGTTTTTT.